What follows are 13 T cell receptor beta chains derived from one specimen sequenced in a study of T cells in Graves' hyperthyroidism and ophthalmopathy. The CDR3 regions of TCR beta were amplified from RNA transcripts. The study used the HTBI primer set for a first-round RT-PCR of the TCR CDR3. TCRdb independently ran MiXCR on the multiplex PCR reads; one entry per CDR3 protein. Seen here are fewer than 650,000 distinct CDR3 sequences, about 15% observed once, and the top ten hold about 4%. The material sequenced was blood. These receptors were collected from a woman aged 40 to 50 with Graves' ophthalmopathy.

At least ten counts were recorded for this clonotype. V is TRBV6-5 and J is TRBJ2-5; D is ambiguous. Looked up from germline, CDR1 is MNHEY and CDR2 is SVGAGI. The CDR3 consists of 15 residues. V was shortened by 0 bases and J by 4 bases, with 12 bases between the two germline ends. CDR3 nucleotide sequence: TGTGCCAGCAGTTACTCGGCCCCAGAAGTAGAGACCCAGTACTTC. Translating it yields CASSYSAPEVETQYF.

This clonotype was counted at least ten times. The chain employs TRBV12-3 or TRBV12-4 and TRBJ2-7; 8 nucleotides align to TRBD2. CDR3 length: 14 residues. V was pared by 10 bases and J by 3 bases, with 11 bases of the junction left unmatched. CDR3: CATTRGGYGYEQYF. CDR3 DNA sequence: TGTGCCACAACCCGCGGGGGGTATGGCTACGAGCAGTACTTC.

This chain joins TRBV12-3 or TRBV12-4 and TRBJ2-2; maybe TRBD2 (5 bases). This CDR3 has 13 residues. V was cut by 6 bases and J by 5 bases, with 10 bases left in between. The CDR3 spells CASRDGGTGELFF. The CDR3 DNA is TGTGCCAGCAGGGACGGAGGAACCGGGGAGCTGTTTTTT.

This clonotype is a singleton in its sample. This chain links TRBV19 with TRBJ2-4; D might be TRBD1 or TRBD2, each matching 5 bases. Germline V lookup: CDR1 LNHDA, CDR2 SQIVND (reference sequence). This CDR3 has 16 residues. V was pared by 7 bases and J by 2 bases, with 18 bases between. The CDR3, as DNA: TGTGCCAGTAAGTCCGGGACCCTAACATCCAAAAACATTCAGTACTTC. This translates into CASKSGTLTSKNIQYF.

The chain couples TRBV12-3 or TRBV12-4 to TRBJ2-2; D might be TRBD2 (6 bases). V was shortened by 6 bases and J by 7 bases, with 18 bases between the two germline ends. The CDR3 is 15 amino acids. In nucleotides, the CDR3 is TGTGCCAGCAGCCCCTCGGGGGATCGGGGCGGGGAGCTGTTTTTT. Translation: CASSPSGDRGGELFF.

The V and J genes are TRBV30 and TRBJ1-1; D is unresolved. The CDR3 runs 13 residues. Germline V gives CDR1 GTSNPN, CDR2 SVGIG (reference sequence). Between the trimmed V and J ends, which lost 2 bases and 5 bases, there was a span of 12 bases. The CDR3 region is CAWSRQSRTEAFF. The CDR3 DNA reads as TGTGCCTGGAGTCGGCAGTCCCGAACTGAAGCTTTCTTT. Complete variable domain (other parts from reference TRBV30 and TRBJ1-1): SQTIHQWPATLVQPVGSPLSLECTVEGTSNPNLYWYRQAAGRGLQLLFYSVGIGQISSEVPQNLSASRPQDRQFILSSKKLLLSDSGFYLCAWSRQSRTEAFFGQGTRLTVV.

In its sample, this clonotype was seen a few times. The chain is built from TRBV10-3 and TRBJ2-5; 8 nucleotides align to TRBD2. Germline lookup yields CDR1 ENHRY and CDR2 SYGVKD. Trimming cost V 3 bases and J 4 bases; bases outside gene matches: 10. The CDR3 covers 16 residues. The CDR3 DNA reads TGTGCCATCAGTGATCCGGGCGGGAGCGGGAGAGAGACCCAGTACTTC. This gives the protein CAISDPGGSGRETQYF.

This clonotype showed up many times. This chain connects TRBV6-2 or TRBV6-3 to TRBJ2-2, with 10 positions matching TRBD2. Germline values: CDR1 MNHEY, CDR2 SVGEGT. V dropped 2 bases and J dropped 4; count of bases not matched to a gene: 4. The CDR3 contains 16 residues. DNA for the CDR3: TGTGCCAGCAGTTACCGGAGCGGGAGGGCCACCGGGGAGCTGTTTTTT. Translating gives CASSYRSGRATGELFF.

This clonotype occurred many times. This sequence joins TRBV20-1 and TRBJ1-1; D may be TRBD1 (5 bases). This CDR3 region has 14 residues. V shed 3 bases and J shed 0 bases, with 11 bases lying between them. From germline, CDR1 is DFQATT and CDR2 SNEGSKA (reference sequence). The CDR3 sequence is CSASPGFMNTEAFF. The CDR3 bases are TGCAGTGCTAGTCCAGGGTTCATGAACACTGAAGCTTTCTTT.

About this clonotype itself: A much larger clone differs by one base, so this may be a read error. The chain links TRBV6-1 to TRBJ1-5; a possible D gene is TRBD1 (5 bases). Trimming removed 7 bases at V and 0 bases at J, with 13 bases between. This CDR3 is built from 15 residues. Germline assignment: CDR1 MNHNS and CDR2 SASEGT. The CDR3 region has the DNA TGTGCCAGCACCCGGGGCACCTATAGCAATCAGCCCCAGCATTTT. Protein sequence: CASTRGTYSNQPQHF.

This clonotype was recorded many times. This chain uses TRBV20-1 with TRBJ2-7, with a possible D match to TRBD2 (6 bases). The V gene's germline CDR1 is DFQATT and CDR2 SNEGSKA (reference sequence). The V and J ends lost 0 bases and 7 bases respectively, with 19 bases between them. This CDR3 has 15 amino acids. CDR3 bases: TGCAGTGCTAGAGATCAACGGGGCGGGATTCAGGAGCAGTACTTC. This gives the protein CSARDQRGGIQEQYF.

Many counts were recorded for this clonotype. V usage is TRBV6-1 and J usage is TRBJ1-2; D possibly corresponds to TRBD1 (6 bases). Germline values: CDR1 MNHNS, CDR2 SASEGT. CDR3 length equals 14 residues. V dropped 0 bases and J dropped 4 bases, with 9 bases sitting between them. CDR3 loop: CASSEAPQGYGYTF. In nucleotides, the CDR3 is TGTGCCAGCAGTGAAGCGCCACAGGGCTATGGCTACACCTTC.

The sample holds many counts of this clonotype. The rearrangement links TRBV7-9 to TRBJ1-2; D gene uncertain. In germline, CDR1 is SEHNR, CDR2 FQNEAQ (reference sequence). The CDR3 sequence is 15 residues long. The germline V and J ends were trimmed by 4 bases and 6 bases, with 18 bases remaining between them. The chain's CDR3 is CASSSTFLETDGYTF. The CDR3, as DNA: TGTGCCAGCAGCTCAACATTCCTCGAGACTGATGGCTACACCTTC. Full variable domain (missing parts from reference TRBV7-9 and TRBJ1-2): DTGVSQNPRHKITKRGQNVTFRCDPISEHNRLYWYRQTLGQGPEFLTYFQNEAQLEKSRLLSDRFSAERPKGSFSTLEIQRTEQGDSAMYLCASSSTFLETDGYTFGSGTRLTVV.